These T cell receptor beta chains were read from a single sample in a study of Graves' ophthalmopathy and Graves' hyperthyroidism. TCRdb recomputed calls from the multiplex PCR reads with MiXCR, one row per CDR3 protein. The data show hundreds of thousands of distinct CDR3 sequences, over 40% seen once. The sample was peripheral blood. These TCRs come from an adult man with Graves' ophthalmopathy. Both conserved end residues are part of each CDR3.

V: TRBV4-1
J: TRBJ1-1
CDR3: CASRDRGVNTEAFF

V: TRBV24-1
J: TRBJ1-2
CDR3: CATSDPDRLIGYTF

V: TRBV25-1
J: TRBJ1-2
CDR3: CASNQNSGSNYGYTF

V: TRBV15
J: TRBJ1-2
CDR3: CATSGATEDSVYTF

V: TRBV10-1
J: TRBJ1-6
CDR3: CASTNTGYNSPLHF

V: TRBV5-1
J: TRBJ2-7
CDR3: CASSLGTSGEYEQYF

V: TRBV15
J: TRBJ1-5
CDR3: CATGKRDSNQPQHF

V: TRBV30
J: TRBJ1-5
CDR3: CAWSQGLMGNQPQHF

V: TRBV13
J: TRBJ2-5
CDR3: CASSSFLAYGETQYF

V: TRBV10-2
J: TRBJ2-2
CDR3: CASIGTGTTVRGELFF

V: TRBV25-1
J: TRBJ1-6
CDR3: CASHKIRASPLHF

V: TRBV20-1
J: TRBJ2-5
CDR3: CSARPLDGGETQYF

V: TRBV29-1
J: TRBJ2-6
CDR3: CSQEGDPGANVLTF

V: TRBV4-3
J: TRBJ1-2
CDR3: CASSQVAGPNYGYTF

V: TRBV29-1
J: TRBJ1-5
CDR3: CSVRQLCNQPQHF

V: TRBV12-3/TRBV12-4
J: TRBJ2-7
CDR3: CASTQRGALYEQYF

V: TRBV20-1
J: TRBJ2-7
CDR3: CSASLLAGSYEQYF

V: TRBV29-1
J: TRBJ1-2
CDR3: CSVDVQGRGYGYTF

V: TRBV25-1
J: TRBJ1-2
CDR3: CASSDRNPSYGYTF

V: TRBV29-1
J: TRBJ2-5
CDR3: CSVAEGETQYF

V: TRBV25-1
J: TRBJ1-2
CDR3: CASRDVGGPDYGYTF

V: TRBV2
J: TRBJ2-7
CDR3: CAGTWDGNASYGQYF

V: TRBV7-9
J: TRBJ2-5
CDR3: CASSLARGQGYF

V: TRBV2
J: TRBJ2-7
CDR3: CASSPLAGEFFEQYF

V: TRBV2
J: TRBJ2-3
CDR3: CASSYSFVYSGRPDTQYF

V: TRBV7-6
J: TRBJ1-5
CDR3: CASSLGDYSNQPQHF

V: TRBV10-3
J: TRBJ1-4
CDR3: CAISESWLSQNNEKLFF

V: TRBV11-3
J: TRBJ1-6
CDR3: CASSLEDRSSYNSPLHF

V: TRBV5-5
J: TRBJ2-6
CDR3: CASSFPLGQGGTGANVLTF

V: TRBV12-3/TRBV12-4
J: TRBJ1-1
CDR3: CASIRTGGTEAFF

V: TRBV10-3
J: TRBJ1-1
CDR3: CASNPPGTGGASEAFF

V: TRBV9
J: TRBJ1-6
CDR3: CASSQGTGATNSPLHF

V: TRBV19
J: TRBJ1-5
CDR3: CASSIVTQYNQPQHF

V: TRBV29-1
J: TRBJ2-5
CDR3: CSVDPGTQETQYF

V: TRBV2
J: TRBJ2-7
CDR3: CASSYELNRAAHEQYF

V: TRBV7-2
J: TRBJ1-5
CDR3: CASNSYRGSSYEHF

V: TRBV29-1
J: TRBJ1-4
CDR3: CSGGGQGSGEKLFF

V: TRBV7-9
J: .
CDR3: CASSSRVHEQFF

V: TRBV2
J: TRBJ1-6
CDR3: CASSDGTGAYNSPLHF

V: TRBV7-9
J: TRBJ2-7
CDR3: CASSFSDRNTYEQYF

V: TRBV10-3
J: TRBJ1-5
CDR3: CASRSGTIGNQPQHF

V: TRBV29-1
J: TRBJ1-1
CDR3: CSSLTGGGTEAFF

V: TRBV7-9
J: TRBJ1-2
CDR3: CASSPGSGTNGYTF

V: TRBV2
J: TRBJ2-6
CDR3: CASRPIASGANVLTF

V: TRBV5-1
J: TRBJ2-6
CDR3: CASSLEQGAYVLTF

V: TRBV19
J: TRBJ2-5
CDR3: CASSIRAGEETQYF

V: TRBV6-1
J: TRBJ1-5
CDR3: CASGTGVQPQHF

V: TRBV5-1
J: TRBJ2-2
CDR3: CASSLTLAGGQDTGELFF

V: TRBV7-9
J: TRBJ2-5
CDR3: CASSAIWTDKRPQYF

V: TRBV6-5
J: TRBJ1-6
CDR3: CASSYGQLNSPLHF

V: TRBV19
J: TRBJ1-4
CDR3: CASSIAGRTNEKLFF

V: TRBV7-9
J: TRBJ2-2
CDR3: CAAGHRSPRDREELFF

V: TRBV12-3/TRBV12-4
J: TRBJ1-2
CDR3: CASSLWGLDYGYTF

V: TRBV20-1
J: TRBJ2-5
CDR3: CSASLDRKETQYF

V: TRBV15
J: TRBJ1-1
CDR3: CASSPRSIWVSLNTEAFF

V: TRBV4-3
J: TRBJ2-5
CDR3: CASSQDLAGGQETQYF

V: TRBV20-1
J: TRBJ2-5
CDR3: CSPQAPKWGRETQYF

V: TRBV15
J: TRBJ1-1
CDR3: CATRDGEGRTEAFF

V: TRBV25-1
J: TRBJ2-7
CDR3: CASSELRQGAYEQYF

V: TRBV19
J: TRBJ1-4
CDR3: CASSIQANEKLFF